The TCR beta chain described here comes from a study of T cells after yellow fever vaccination. Template-switching 5'RACE yielded the TCR cDNA; a universal primer site and UMIs were added in the process. TCRdb called the 5' RACE reads again in MiXCR, with one record for every CDR3 protein. There are under 350,000 distinct CDR3 sequences in the sample; about 4% occur only once, and around 23% lies in the top ten. The CDR3 has 17 amino acids. Germline CDR1 reads LGHNA; CDR2 reads YSLEER. Between the trimmed V and J ends, which lost 0 bases and 5 bases, there was a span of 19 bases. The genes are TRBV4-3 and TRBJ2-5, with D maybe TRBD2 (7 bases). This sequence originates from a man aged 18 to 30 who received the YFV17D yellow fever vaccine. The source was PBMCs, collected 5 days after the yellow fever booster vaccination. In nucleotides, the CDR3 is TGCGCCAGCAGCCAAGATGCCATAGGGGGGGCCCCGGAGACCCAGTACTTC. As protein: CASSQDAIGGAPETQYF.